The subject of this entry is one TCR beta chain. Its specificity is not known. The CDR3 totals 11 residues. Germline V gene data show CDR1 as SGHTA and CDR2 as FQGNSA. V lost 3 bases and J lost 10, with 9 bases in between. Sequenced by immunoSEQ multiplex PCR; TCRdb stores in-frame clones only, minus some. Here the sample spans 20,000 to 25,000 clones, 73% being singletons. This sample was included in a study of T cells after posttransplantation cyclophosphamide. The study's findings and limits: Later blood repertoires were often dominated by clones from the donor CD8+ memory compartment.

Sequenced: memory CD4+ T cells sorted from PBMCs. V is TRBV7-2 and J is TRBJ1-1; a weak D match, TRBD1 (5 bases). This TCR was sampled from a woman aged 55-69 years in good health, CMV-negative, and a related stem cell transplant donor. CDR3 in DNA: TGTGCCAGCAGCTTGGGCGGGGGAGCTTTCTTT. It yields the protein CASSLGGGAFF.